This T cell receptor beta chain derives from a study of blood T cell repertoires in COVID-19. Study in general: The samples span acute and convalescent COVID-19 from the United States, Italy and Spain.

The sample holds a few counts of this clone. The assay was immunoSEQ multiplex PCR, and TCRdb's table has in-frame clones only and misses some. The data show about 140,000 clones, roughly 80% seen once. This CDR3 spans 20 amino acids. Germline V lookup: CDR1 SGHNT, CDR2 YENEEA. V was clipped by 5 bases and J by 4 bases; unmatched bases: 26. This receptor was obtained from a woman aged 60-70 years with acute or convalescent COVID-19. The specimen was peripheral blood. This sequence joins TRBV11-3 and TRBJ2-7; 7 bases align to TRBD2. This chain's CDR3 is CASSPQGGPAKREKVYEQYF. The CDR3 nucleotides are TGTGCCAGCAGCCCCCAGGGTGGCCCCGCGAAGCGGGAAAAGGTGTACGAGCAGTACTTC.